This TCR beta chain was recovered during a study of beta chain features in type 1 diabetes. Study conclusions and caveats: Among patients with Type 1 diabetes, TCRB CDR3s were moderately but significantly shorter in every one of the four CD4+ subsets.

This clone came up a few times. No antigen is known for it. Germline lookup yields CDR1 SGHRS and CDR2 YFSETQ. The CDR3 is 15 residues long. V lost 5 bases to trimming and J lost 2 bases, with 13 bases between them. TCRB transcripts that were expressed got sequenced, as all of the isolated RNA had been reverse transcribed. Sequenced by immunoSEQ multiplex PCR; TCRdb stores in-frame clones only, minus some. Of fewer than 350,000 clones in the sample, 15% were seen once. V and J are TRBV5-1 and TRBJ2-2; TRBD1 is a possible D gene (6 bases). The receptor was derived from a man aged 18 to 30 with type 1 diabetes. Source material: naive CD4+ T cells from blood. Here the CDR3 DNA reads TGCGCCAGCAGTAAGGACAGACCAAACACCGGGGAGCTGTTTTTT. Amino acids: CASSKDRPNTGELFF. The whole variable domain, filled in from reference TRBV5-1 and TRBJ2-2, reads KAGVTQTPRYLIKTRGQQVTLSCSPISGHRSVSWYQQTPGQGLQFLFEYFSETQRNKGNFPGRFSGRQFSNSRSEMNVSTLELGDSALYLCASSKDRPNTGELFFGEGSRLTVL.